These T cell receptor beta chains were read from a single sample in a study of CD8 T cells in ankylosing spondylitis. Each CDR3 protein is one row after TCRdb ran MiXCR on the 5' RACE reads. The sample carries 85,000 to 100,000 distinct CDR3 sequences, around 10% recorded once. The sample consisted of blood, either unsorted or a sorted T cell fraction (not recorded which). The receptors were sampled from a male donor with ankylosing spondylitis or in good health (not recorded which). CDR3s include the opening cysteine and the closing phenylalanine or tryptophan. D genes are given only for firm matches. Clone size is stated in some rows and not others, as once, few, many or a class when expanded.

clone_size	j_call	v_call	d_call	cdr3_aa	cdr3_nt
many	TRBJ2-5	TRBV7-9	NA	CASSPRGPETQYF	TGTGCCAGCAGCCCCAGGGGTCCGGAGACCCAGTACTTC
many	TRBJ2-3	TRBV2	TRBD2	CASSPPGLAGPDTQYF	TGTGCCAGCAGTCCCCCGGGACTAGCGGGGCCAGATACGCAGTATTTT
few	TRBJ2-6	TRBV27	NA	CASSTPPGANVLTF	TGTGCCAGCAGTACACCCCCGGGAGCCAACGTCCTGACTTTC
NA	TRBJ2-7	TRBV19	NA	CASRRADEQYF	TGTGCCAGTAGACGAGCTGACGAGCAGTACTTC
many	TRBJ2-7	TRBV5-1	TRBD2	CASSFYGLAGHYEQYF	TGCGCCAGCAGCTTCTACGGACTAGCGGGGCACTACGAGCAGTACTTC
many	TRBJ2-2	TRBV4-2	NA	CASSPRQGTTGELFF	TGTGCCAGCAGCCCGAGGCAGGGGACTACCGGGGAGCTGTTTTTT
many	TRBJ1-2	TRBV5-1	NA	CASSLTRAGNDHGYTF	TGCGCCAGCAGCTTAACCCGGGCAGGAAACGATCATGGCTACACCTTC
many	TRBJ2-1	TRBV5-1	NA	CASSLEGNEQFF	TGCGCCAGCAGCTTGGAGGGCAATGAGCAGTTCTTC
many	TRBJ2-7	TRBV5-1	NA	CASSESSYEQYF	TGCGCCAGCAGCGAGAGCTCCTACGAGCAGTACTTC
many	TRBJ1-2	TRBV12-3/TRBV12-4	NA	CASSLGGLDGYTF	TGTGCCAGCAGTTTGGGGGGGCTGGATGGCTACACCTTC
few	TRBJ2-1	TRBV11-2	NA	CASSLDVDGQFF	TGTGCCAGCAGCTTAGACGTAGACGGGCAGTTCTTC
many	TRBJ1-1	TRBV7-6	NA	CASSLETSVGPGGGTEAFF	TGTGCCAGCAGCTTAGAAACTTCCGTAGGGCCGGGGGGAGGCACTGAAGCTTTCTTT
NA	TRBJ2-5	TRBV6-1	NA	CASGLGQIQETQYF	TGTGCCAGCGGACTAGGACAGATCCAAGAGACCCAGTACTTC
many	TRBJ1-1	TRBV14	NA	CASSPYTAGGRWDTEAFF	TGTGCCAGCAGCCCCTATACGGCGGGGGGTAGGTGGGACACTGAAGCTTTCTTT
many	TRBJ2-3	TRBV12-3/TRBV12-4	NA	CASSTSFEGTDTQYF	TGTGCCAGCAGCACCTCTTTTGAAGGCACAGATACGCAGTATTTT
many	TRBJ2-7	TRBV14	NA	CASSQVYGYEQYF	TGTGCCAGCAGCCAAGTCTACGGTTATGAGCAGTACTTC
many	TRBJ1-6	TRBV11-3	NA	CASSPGTAFGPLHF	TGTGCCAGCAGCCCCGGGACCGCATTCGGGCCCCTCCACTTT
medium-sized	TRBJ1-1	TRBV9	TRBD1	CASSAYSGQGGWDTEAFF	TGTGCCAGCAGCGCCTACTCTGGACAGGGGGGATGGGACACTGAAGCTTTCTTT
few	TRBJ2-1	TRBV28	NA	CASSLTRGRDAYNEQFF	TGTGCCAGCAGTTTAACTAGGGGCCGGGACGCTTACAATGAGCAGTTCTTC
NA	TRBJ1-2	TRBV7-9	TRBD1	CASSENRGHYGYTF	TGTGCCAGCAGCGAGAACAGGGGGCACTATGGCTACACCTTC
many	TRBJ2-7	TRBV4-3	NA	CASSQRQGAYEQYF	TGCGCCAGCAGCCAAAGGCAGGGAGCCTACGAGCAGTACTTC
many	TRBJ1-4	TRBV28	TRBD1	CASSFQGAQYEKLFF	TGTGCCAGCAGTTTCCAGGGGGCCCAGTATGAAAAACTGTTTTTT
many	TRBJ2-7	TRBV20-1	TRBD2	CSANQRGGTYEQYF	TGCAGTGCCAATCAGCGGGGGGGAACCTACGAGCAGTACTTC
many	TRBJ2-3	TRBV21-1	NA	CASSKFITGTRVLDTQYF	TGTGCCAGCAGCAAATTTATTACGGGGACTAGGGTCCTAGATACGCAGTATTTT
few	TRBJ2-5	TRBV6-1	NA	CASSRGVKGETQYF	TGTGCCAGCAGTAGAGGGGTTAAAGGAGAGACCCAGTACTTC
many	TRBJ1-5	TRBV7-1	NA	CASSSPEGVSKPQHF	TGTGCCAGCAGCTCCCCAGAGGGGGTTTCGAAGCCCCAGCATTTT
few	TRBJ2-7	TRBV18	NA	CASSPLPGRQGSYEQYF	TGTGCCAGCTCACCACTTCCGGGACGCCAGGGCTCCTACGAGCAGTACTTC
many	TRBJ1-5	TRBV5-5	TRBD1	CASSLGQGLISNQPQHF	TGTGCCAGCAGCCTAGGACAGGGGCTAATTAGCAATCAGCCCCAGCATTTT
many	TRBJ2-3	TRBV9	NA	CASSVSGTQGATQYF	TGTGCCAGCAGCGTCAGCGGGACTCAGGGGGCTACGCAGTATTTT
many	TRBJ1-6	TRBV12-3/TRBV12-4	NA	CASRGPGINSPLHF	TGTGCCAGCAGGGGGCCAGGGATAAATTCACCCCTCCACTTT
many	TRBJ2-7	TRBV5-1	TRBD2	CASSLWGGSYEQYF	TGCGCCAGCAGCTTGTGGGGGGGATCCTACGAGCAGTACTTC
NA	TRBJ1-5	TRBV30	NA	CAWGLNTASGPQHF	TGTGCCTGGGGACTTAACACGGCCTCGGGGCCCCAGCATTTT
many	TRBJ2-7	TRBV27	NA	CASSSSSYEQYF	TGTGCCAGCAGTTCTAGCTCCTACGAGCAGTACTTC
few	TRBJ1-1	TRBV7-8	NA	CASSPTGQGYEAFF	TGTGCCAGCAGCCCGACGGGTCAAGGATATGAAGCTTTCTTT
many	TRBJ2-1	TRBV5-5	NA	CASSFSGLYNEQFF	TGTGCCAGCAGCTTCTCGGGCCTATACAATGAGCAGTTCTTC
many	TRBJ2-5	TRBV5-6	NA	CASSLRRETQYF	TGTGCCAGCAGCTTAAGGCGAGAGACCCAGTACTTC
many	TRBJ1-2	TRBV5-6	TRBD1	CASSPGTGRANYGYTF	TGTGCCAGCAGCCCAGGGACAGGACGAGCTAACTATGGCTACACCTTC
many	TRBJ1-1	TRBV20-1	TRBD1	CSAQQGGTEAFF	TGCAGTGCCCAACAGGGGGGGACTGAAGCTTTCTTT
many	TRBJ2-5	TRBV25-1	NA	CASSESHHSVSLQETQYF	TGTGCCAGCAGTGAATCCCACCACAGCGTATCGTTACAAGAGACCCAGTACTTC
once	TRBJ1-2	TRBV18	TRBD1	CASSPQGANNGYTF	TGTGCCAGCTCACCACAGGGGGCGAATAATGGCTACACCTTC
NA	TRBJ2-5	TRBV2	NA	CARSASSGFVRPDETQYF	TGTGCCCGCAGCGCAAGCTCAGGGTTTGTAAGGCCTGACGAGACCCAGTACTTC
few	TRBJ1-5	TRBV7-2	NA	CASSAGQSARQPQHF	TGTGCCAGCAGCGCCGGACAGTCGGCGCGACAGCCCCAGCATTTT